A selection of T cell receptor beta chains follows, all from one sample in a study of OX40 agonist ivuxolimab in advanced cancers. Profiling relied on immunoSEQ multiplex PCR, and the TCRdb table lists in-frame clones only, not all of them. Among some 6,700 clones listed, roughly 93% were seen once. The specimen comprised CD4+ or CD8+ T cells sorted from blood, sampled in a trial of the OX40 agonist ivuxolimab. Receptors were obtained from an adult with an advanced solid tumor such as melanoma, head and neck, liver or kidney cancer. Both conserved end residues are part of each CDR3. Each record gives: clone size, J gene, D gene, V gene, CDR3 protein, CDR3 DNA. D genes are given only for firm matches. Clone size is not always given. Where it is, it says once, few, many or a class for expanded clones.

NA | TRBJ2-6 | NA | TRBV10-1 | CASSLSQSRANVLTF | TGCGCCAGCAGTTTATCACAAAGTCGGGCCAACGTCCTGACTTTC
NA | TRBJ1-2 | NA | TRBV11-3 | CASSFLGDYGYTF | TGTGCCAGCAGCTTTCTGGGGGACTATGGCTACACCTTC
NA | TRBJ2-5 | TRBD2 | TRBV5-1 | CASSLSRGGPLAGWAWGQETQYF | TGCGCCAGCAGCCTATCCCGAGGTGGTCCTCTAGCGGGATGGGCTTGGGGGCAAGAAACCCAGTACTTC
NA | TRBJ1-5 | TRBD1 | TRBV28 | CASSFFGGTGGIQPQHF | TGTGCCAGCAGTTTTTTCGGAGGGACAGGGGGCATTCAGCCCCAGCATTTT
NA | TRBJ1-5 | NA | TRBV28 | CASRSRPGGGDSNQPQHF | TGTGCCAGCAGATCCCGCCCTGGGGGGGGAGATAGCAATCAGCCCCAGCATTTT
once | TRBJ2-7 | TRBD2 | TRBV5-4 | CASRPGTSGFGNEQYF | TGTGCCAGCAGGCCCGGGACTAGCGGGTTTGGAAACGAGCAGTACTTC
NA | TRBJ1-5 | NA | TRBV6-5 | CASSYSRDSNQPQHF | TGTGCCAGCAGTTACTCGCGGGACAGCAATCAGCCCCAGCATTTT
NA | TRBJ2-5 | NA | TRBV25-1 | CASSEVIIETQYF | TGTGCCAGCAGTGAAGTAATCATTGAGACCCAGTACTTC
NA | TRBJ2-7 | TRBD1 | TRBV6-1 | CASRTTGGYEQYF | TGTGCCAGCAGAACGACAGGGGGCTACGAGCAGTACTTC
NA | TRBJ2-1 | TRBD2 | TRBV9 | CASSPARGSSYNEQFF | TGTGCCAGCAGCCCAGCCCGCGGGAGCTCCTACAATGAGCAGTTCTTC
NA | TRBJ1-2 | NA | TRBV5-5 | CASSRDGGGIYGYTF | TGTGCCAGCAGCCGTGACGGGGGAGGAATCTATGGCTACACCTTC
NA | TRBJ1-5 | TRBD1 | TRBV28 | CASSPETGGGQPQHF | TGTGCCAGCAGCCCCGAGACAGGGGGCGGTCAGCCCCAGCATTTT